What follows are 11 T cell receptor beta chains derived from one specimen sequenced in a study of T cell responses to AZD1222 COVID-19 vaccine (dated by TCRdb to the early 2020s). The library was produced with the immunoSEQ multiplex PCR assay. TCRdb obtained this table from immuneACCESS and retained in-frame rearrangements with V and J assigned. These tables miss some clones; where compared with another copy, unresolved V genes account for less than half of the shortfall, and the remainder is unexplained. Within this sample are about 150,000 clones, with roughly nine tenths of them counted one time only. The top ten hold 1.5% of the sample. The intended sense of this specimen's time point label: about 28 days (+/-7) after the second vaccine dose. The material sequenced was peripheral blood, taken 28 days after the second AZD1222 dose. These receptors were taken from an adult who received the AZD1222 COVID-19 vaccine.

The rearrangement links TRBV3-1 (or the pseudogene TRBV3-2) to TRBJ1-6, with D perhaps TRBD1 (6 bases). Germline-derived CDR1 and CDR2 are LGHDT and YNNKEL (reference sequence). The CDR3 extends over 15 amino acids. V was pared by 4 bases and J by 8 bases, with 15 bases between. The CDR3 bases are TGTGCCAGCAGCCCCTACAGGGATTGGGATTCACCCCTCCACTTT. Protein sequence: CASSPYRDWDSPLHF.

V and J are TRBV5-6 and TRBJ1-2, with 8 bases matching TRBD1. The junction had 9 bases not matched to a gene; V was cut back by 4 bases and J by 7 bases. The CDR3 is made up of 14 amino acids. Germline V gives CDR1 SGHDT, CDR2 YYEEEE. The CDR3 DNA sequence: TGTGCCAGCAGCGTCTCCGGGACAGGCAGTGGCTACACCTTC. It encodes CASSVSGTGSGYTF.

The chain has TRBV24-1 and TRBJ2-1; 10 bases match TRBD2. Trimming removed 4 bases from V and 1 base from J; junction bases left unmatched: 3. The CDR3 runs 16 residues. Germline lookup yields CDR1 KGHDR and CDR2 SFDVKD. The CDR3: CATSDPLAGSYNEQFF. CDR3 coding DNA: TGTGCCACCAGTGACCCACTAGCGGGATCCTACAATGAGCAGTTCTTC.

The rearrangement joins TRBV28 to TRBJ2-2; 8 bases line up with TRBD1. CDR1 is MDHEN, CDR2 SYDVKM, per germline. Trimming at V came to 4 bases and at J to 3 bases, leaving 7 bases not matched to a gene. The CDR3 sequence is 16 residues long. CDR3 sequence: CASSSPQGADTGELFF. CDR3 DNA sequence: TGTGCCAGCAGTTCCCCCCAGGGGGCTGACACCGGGGAGCTGTTTTTT. Full variable domain (rest looked up from reference TRBV28 and TRBJ2-2): DVKVTQSSRYLVKRTGEKVFLECVQDMDHENMFWYRQDPGLGLRLIYFSYDVKMKEKGDIPEGYSVSREKKERFSLILESASTNQTSMYLCASSSPQGADTGELFFGEGSRLTVL.

The chain employs TRBV12-3 or TRBV12-4 and TRBJ2-4, with unresolved D. The CDR3 totals 12 residues. Trimming took off 1 base at V and 12 bases at J, with 10 bases between the two ends. The CDR3 loop is CASSLGQPDQYF. DNA for the CDR3: TGTGCCAGCAGTTTAGGGCAACCAGATCAGTACTTC.

The V call is TRBV11-2, the J call TRBJ2-2; D may be TRBD2 (5 bases). The CDR3 spans 14 residues. CDR1 and CDR2 from the germline V gene are SGHAT and FQNNGV. The V end was cut by 1 base, the J end by 3 bases, with 6 bases between. CDR3 region: CASSLAGYTGELFF. Here the CDR3 DNA reads TGTGCCAGCAGCTTAGCGGGGTACACCGGGGAGCTGTTTTTT.

The chain links TRBV10-1 to TRBJ2-2; no firm D call. Germline V gives CDR1 WNHNN, CDR2 SYGVQD (reference sequence). CDR3 length equals 12 residues. The V end lost 3 bases, the J end lost 6 bases, and 5 bases lay between the germline ends. In DNA, the CDR3 is TGCGCCAGCAGTGAATTTCCCGGGGAGCTGTTTTTT. Protein sequence: CASSEFPGELFF.

V usage is TRBV6-6 and J usage is TRBJ2-5, with TRBD2 as a possible D gene (6 bases). The CDR3 covers 12 residues. The V gene's germline CDR1 is MNHNY and CDR2 SVGAGI (reference sequence). Deletions cut 4 bases from V and 3 bases from J, with 6 bases between. CDR3 bases: TGTGCCAGCAGTTGGGGGGAAGAGACCCAGTACTTC. Protein sequence: CASSWGEETQYF.

The V gene is TRBV5-1, the J gene TRBJ1-4; TRBD1 is a possible D gene (5 bases). Germline V gene data show CDR1 as SGHRS and CDR2 as YFSETQ. The CDR3 consists of 16 residues. V was clipped by 4 bases and J by 8 bases, with 21 bases between them. The CDR3 coding sequence is TGCGCCAGCAGCCCACGGAGAGCGGGGCTGGAGGAAAAACTGTTTTTT. Translating gives CASSPRRAGLEEKLFF.

V is TRBV19 and J is TRBJ2-3; 8 bases fit TRBD2. V was pared by 5 bases and J by 3 bases, with 7 bases of the junction left unmatched. Germline lookup yields CDR1 LNHDA and CDR2 SQIVND (reference sequence). The CDR3 spans 15 residues. The CDR3 DNA reads TGTGCCAGTAGTCCGGGGGGGCGCGTGACAGATACGCAGTATTTT. Translated: CASSPGGRVTDTQYF.

This chain links TRBV18 with TRBJ2-1; 9 nucleotides align to TRBD2. The CDR3 has 16 residues. CDR1 is KGHSH, CDR2 LQKENI, per germline. V lost 0 bases and J lost 6; bases outside the gene matches: 6. This CDR3 is CASSPPAGGLLNEQFF. The CDR3 DNA reads TGTGCCAGCTCACCACCGGCGGGAGGGCTTCTCAATGAGCAGTTCTTC. Full variable domain (outside the CDR3, taken from reference TRBV18 and TRBJ2-1): NAGVMQNPRHLVRRRGQEARLRCSPMKGHSHVYWYRQLPEEGLKFMVYLQKENIIDESGMPKERFSAEFPKEGPSILRIQQVVRGDSAAYFCASSPPAGGLLNEQFFGPGTRLTVL.